One T cell receptor beta chain is described in this entry. Its antigen is not identified. This PCR relied on a set of 60 Vbeta primers and 13 Jbeta primers. Authors' analysis steps: A later analysis counted 65 million to 95 million unique TCR beta chains, 9.5 million to 12 million shared. Sequencing was performed with immunoSEQ multiplex PCR; in TCRdb, only in-frame clones are kept and a portion is missing. V, J and clone size are those of that table, while D and trimming were read from the DNA. Of roughly 180,000 clones listed, 79% are singletons. The data stem from a study of cytomegalovirus exposure and HLA in healthy donors. Study summary: From donors who were HLA-typed, an early data release held approximately 91 million unique TCRs.

Trimming cost V 3 bases and J 6 bases; bases outside gene matches: 7. This CDR3 is built from 14 residues. Germline loops: CDR1 KGHSH, CDR2 LQKENI. Study results and limitations: Three chains linked to CMV were shown in vitro to be specific for CMV antigens. Reports credit the classifier with highly specific, highly sensitive diagnosis of cytomegalovirus status.

Source material: PBMCs. The sequence was collected from a girl aged 5 to 17 in good health and CMV-seropositive. This chain joins TRBV18 and TRBJ2-7; 8 nucleotides match TRBD2. The CDR3 sequence is CASSPGGVRVEQYF. CDR3 sequence (DNA): TGTGCCAGCTCACCCGGGGGGGTGCGGGTCGAGCAGTACTTC.